Below, one T cell receptor (beta chain) is given with its context. Antigen: not known. Profiling relied on immunoSEQ multiplex PCR, and the TCRdb table lists in-frame clones only, not all of them. The sample records some 120,000 clones, 90% to 95% being singletons. This sample stems from a study of graft-versus-host responses after intestinal transplantation. Across the study: Each of the recipients got a multivisceral, liver-intestinal, or isolated intestinal transplant. Once they had received anti-thymocyte globulin induction, all recipients took tacrolimus and steroids for three to four years. Study results and limitations: Within the allografts of patients who had graft-donor T cell macrochimerism, graft-versus-host to host-versus-graft clonal ratios were high. Present in recipient marrow, GvH clones included some that appeared first in ileum or blood.

The receptor was isolated from a human donor who received an intestinal transplant. Sample: unstimulated CD4+ T cells sorted from spleen or lymph node cells, taken before intestinal transplant.

The DNA for the CDR3 is TGTGCCAGCAGCCAGTCATCCACGGGCCAGGGAGGAAGAAACACCATATATTTT. As protein: CASSQSSTGQGGRNTIYF. The rearrangement links TRBV4-2 to TRBJ1-3; perhaps TRBD1 as D (5 bases). V lost 3 bases, J lost 5 bases, and 23 bases lay in between. Germline CDR1 reads LGHNA; CDR2 reads YNFKEQ. The CDR3 consists of 18 residues.